This T cell receptor (beta chain) was retrieved from a study of regulatory T cells in long-lasting Graves disease. For the study at large: By definition, persistent Graves' disease involved antithyroid drugs for over 5 years alongside positive TSH receptor antibodies. General study points: Persistent patients had a count of shared public clonotypes (2,741) that exceeded that of new patients (about 870). TCR diversity in persistent Graves' patients was below that of newly diagnosed ones. Favored usage of TRBV28, TRBJ1-2 and TRBJ2-5 was recorded in persistent disease.

Time point described: persistent/refractory GD, antithyroid drugs over 5 years with positive TRAb. PBMCs provided the RNA from which the TCR library was made. CDR1 SGHDT and CDR2 YYEEEE come from the germline V gene. Trimming removed 5 bases at V and 3 bases at J, with 15 bases between. The CDR3 has 14 residues. Combining iRepertoire HTBI primers with Arm-PCR of CDR3 regions, the authors built TCR beta libraries. In TCRdb, the multiplex PCR reads were re-called with MiXCR into one record per CDR3 protein. The sample shows around 340,000 distinct CDR3 sequences, about 20% of them seen only once. The table lists this clonotype with many counts. Antigen: not known.

The clonotype comes from a female donor with Graves disease. The J gene is TRBJ2-7, the V gene TRBV5-6; D may correspond to TRBD1 or TRBD2 (5 bases each). The sample consisted of peripheral blood mononuclear cells (PBMCs), taken when the disease was refractory, from a patient treated with antithyroid drugs. CDR3 bases: TGTGCCAGCAGGCGACGGGACCGATTCTACGAGCAGTACTTC. Translation gives CASRRRDRFYEQYF.